A single TCR beta chain is shown here with its context. Only in-frame clones appear in the TCRdb table, and some are missing; sequencing was by immunoSEQ multiplex PCR. Here the sample spans some 59,000 clones, roughly 90% being singletons. This specimen belongs to a study of T cell changes during pregnancy in multiple sclerosis. The length of the CDR3 is 15 residues. Germline loops: CDR1 MNHEY, CDR2 SVGAGI. V shed 6 bases and J 0 bases; nucleotides not matched to a gene: 5. The chain recombines TRBV6-5 with TRBJ2-1; 7 nucleotides line up with TRBD1. Source: peripheral blood, taken in the second trimester of pregnancy. The TCR originated in a female donor with multiple sclerosis, enrolled in a pregnancy study. The CDR3 DNA follows: TGTGCCAGCAGACTCGACAGGGCCTCCTACAATGAGCAGTTCTTC. This translates into CASRLDRASYNEQFF.